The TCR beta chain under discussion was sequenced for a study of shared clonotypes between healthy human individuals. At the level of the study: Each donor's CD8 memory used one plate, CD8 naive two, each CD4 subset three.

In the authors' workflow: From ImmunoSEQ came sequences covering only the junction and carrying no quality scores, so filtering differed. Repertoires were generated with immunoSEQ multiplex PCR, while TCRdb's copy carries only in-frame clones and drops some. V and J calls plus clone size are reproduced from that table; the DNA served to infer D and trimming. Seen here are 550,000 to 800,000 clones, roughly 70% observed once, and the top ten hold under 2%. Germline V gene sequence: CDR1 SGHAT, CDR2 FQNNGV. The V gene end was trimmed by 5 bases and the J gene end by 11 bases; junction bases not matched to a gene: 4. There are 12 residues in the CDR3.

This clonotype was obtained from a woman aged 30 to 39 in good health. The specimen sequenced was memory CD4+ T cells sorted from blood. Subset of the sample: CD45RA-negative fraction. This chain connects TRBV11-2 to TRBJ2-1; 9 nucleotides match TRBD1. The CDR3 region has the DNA TGTGCCAGCAGCAGGGGACAGGGCCAGCAGTTCTTC. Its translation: CASSRGQGQQFF.